A single sample is the source of the 32 T cell receptor beta chains below, sequenced in a study of T-cell reconstitution after alpha-beta-depleted transplantation in children (dated by TCRdb to 2015 to 2016). The protocol used for the library was PCR. The instrument given in TCRdb is Illumina HiSeq 2500. TCR libraries were prepared with molecular barcoding, using unique molecular identifiers to normalize TCRbeta repertoire quantification. The public reads were run again by TCRdb, first through fastp at Q25 and then through MiXCR, and only productive beta chains were kept. When rows share a CDR3 protein, they turn into one entry using the most common DNA and genes. Counted in this sample were approximately 500,000 distinct CDR3 sequences; under 12% of them appeared once. Jointly, the top ten make up 2% to 2.5% of the sample. Taken with the paper, the label for treatment or condition translates to: allogeneic hematopoietic cell transplantation with graft depleted of TCRalphabeta T cells and CD19 B cells.

The specimen comprised PBMCs, sampled before TCRalphabeta/CD19-depleted stem cell transplant. These receptors originate from a child aged 2 to 10 with inherited bone marrow failure, due to receive a stem cell transplant.

This clonotype was observed many times. The chain's CDR3 is CASSLSLHYNEQFF. Written as DNA, the CDR3 is TGTGCCAGCAGTTTATCGTTACATTACAATGAGCAGTTCTTC. The chain uses TRBV27 and TRBJ2-1; D not certain. CDR1 is MNHEY and CDR2 is SMNVEV in the germline V gene (reference sequence). The V gene lost 0 bases and the J gene lost 4 bases, with 7 bases spanning the gap. The CDR3 is made up of 14 amino acids.

This clonotype was counted ten times or more. The chain recombines TRBV4-3 with TRBJ2-3; 7 nucleotides agree with TRBD2. CDR1 is LGHNA, CDR2 YSLEER, per germline. J gave up 0 bases and V 3 bases, and 0 bases lay outside the gene matches. The CDR3 runs 14 residues. CDR3 loop: CASSQGGSTDTQYF. The CDR3 nucleotides are TGCGCCAGCAGCCAGGGAGGGAGCACAGATACGCAGTATTTT.

Many counts were recorded for this clonotype. This rearrangement joins TRBV5-1 to TRBJ1-1; the match to TRBD1 covers 7 bases. The CDR3 spans 16 residues. V trimming: 3 bases; J trimming: 2 bases; junction bases outside the gene matches: 10. The germline V gene encodes CDR1 SGHRS and CDR2 YFSETQ. CDR3 residues: CASSWDGTGVNTEAFF. CDR3 nucleotides: TGCGCCAGCAGCTGGGACGGAACAGGGGTTAACACTGAAGCTTTCTTT.

This clonotype appeared once. The chain employs TRBV5-4 and TRBJ2-1; D may be TRBD1 or TRBD2 (5 bases each). In germline, CDR1 is SGHNT, CDR2 YYREEE (reference sequence). The CDR3 is made up of 15 amino acids. V was cut by 3 bases and J by 4 bases, with 14 bases left in between. The DNA for the CDR3 is TGTGCCAGCAGCTCTAGTCGAGGGGTTTACAATGAGCAGTTCTTC. Protein: CASSSSRGVYNEQFF.

This clonotype was detected many times. This chain uses TRBV6-1 with TRBJ2-3; 10 bases align to TRBD2. Germline CDR1 reads MNHNS; CDR2 reads SASEGT. V lost 6 bases and J lost 0; bases outside the gene matches: 3. CDR3 length: 15 amino acids. The DNA of the CDR3 is TGTGCCAGCAGGAAACTAGCGGGGAGCACAGATACGCAGTATTTT. It encodes CASRKLAGSTDTQYF.

This clonotype showed up many times. J is TRBJ2-5 and V is TRBV6-5, with D hard to call. The V end was cut by 3 bases, the J end by 2 bases, with 10 bases between. The CDR3 extends over 14 amino acids. Per germline, CDR1 MNHEY and CDR2 SVGAGI. CDR3 in amino acids: CASSYQAAQETQYF. In DNA form, the CDR3 reads TGTGCCAGCAGTTATCAGGCAGCACAAGAGACCCAGTACTTC.

This clonotype was counted at least ten times. This chain uses TRBV5-4 with TRBJ2-1; 11 positions agree with TRBD2. Germline loops: CDR1 SGHNT, CDR2 YYREEE (reference sequence). J was trimmed by 8 bases and V by 0 bases; bases with no gene match: 10. CDR3 length: 17 amino acids. CDR3 residues: CASSLGVAGGNWDEQFF. In DNA form, the CDR3 reads TGTGCCAGCAGCTTGGGCGTAGCGGGAGGGAATTGGGATGAGCAGTTCTTC.

This clonotype was observed at least ten times. The chain has TRBV12-3 or TRBV12-4 and TRBJ2-1; perhaps D is TRBD1 or TRBD2 (5 bases each). Trimming cost V 5 bases and J 5 bases, with 13 bases left between them. The CDR3 extends over 14 amino acids. CDR3 sequence reads: CASSQWDRDNEQFF. CDR3 bases: TGTGCCAGCAGTCAATGGGACCGTGACAATGAGCAGTTCTTC.

Many counts were recorded for this clonotype. V usage is TRBV10-3 and J usage is TRBJ1-2, with D hard to call. The germline V and J ends were trimmed by 4 bases and 2 bases, with 8 bases remaining between them. CDR1 ENHRY and CDR2 SYGVKD come from the germline V gene. The length of the CDR3 is 13 residues. CDR3 nucleotide sequence: TGTGCCATCAGTGTGGACGGCAACTATGGCTACACCTTC. As protein: CAISVDGNYGYTF.

This clonotype was counted ten times or more. This sequence joins TRBV20-1 and TRBJ1-4, with D possibly being TRBD1 (5 bases). The CDR3 is 15 amino acids. Germline V gene lookup returns CDR1 DFQATT and CDR2 SNEGSKA (reference sequence). Trimming cost V 1 base and J 4 bases, with 13 bases left between them. The DNA of the CDR3 is TGCAGTGCTAGAGGGCAGGGCGGGGGTAATGAAAAACTGTTTTTT. Its protein is CSARGQGGGNEKLFF.

In this sample, this clonotype turned up many times. The chain combines TRBV4-3 with TRBJ1-5, with D possibly TRBD1 on 6 matching bases. V was shortened by 0 bases and J by 5 bases, with 11 bases between the two germline ends. CDR3 length: 15 amino acids. Per the germline V gene, CDR1 is LGHNA and CDR2 is YSLEER. CDR3 bases: TGCGCCAGCAGCCAAGAGATGGGGGGCCATCAGCCCCAGCATTTT. Its protein is CASSQEMGGHQPQHF.

This clonotype was seen repeatedly, ten times or more. CDR3 in DNA: TGTGCCACCAGCAGAGGCCTAGCGGACCTCACAGATACGCAGTATTTT. Its translation is CATSRGLADLTDTQYF. The chain recombines TRBV15 with TRBJ2-3, with 7 bases fitting TRBD2. Looked up from germline, CDR1 is LNHNV and CDR2 is YYDKDF (reference sequence). The trim removed 1 base at V and 2 bases at J, leaving 6 bases unmatched. The CDR3 spans 16 residues.

CDR3 amino acids: CASSQVAGGLEETQYF. CDR3 in DNA: TGTGCCAGCAGCCAAGTAGCGGGAGGGCTGGAAGAGACCCAGTACTTC. V is TRBV3-1 and J is TRBJ2-5; 11 bases fit TRBD2. V dropped 1 base and J dropped 3; count of bases not matched to a gene: 4. CDR1 and CDR2 from the germline V gene are LGHDT and YNNKEL (reference sequence). The CDR3 runs to 16 residues.

This clonotype was counted a few times. The V and J genes are TRBV29-1 and TRBJ2-3, with unresolved D. The CDR3 spans 14 residues. Germline V gene data show CDR1 as SQVTM and CDR2 as ANQGSEA. The V end was cut by 0 bases, the J end by 2 bases, with 9 bases between. The CDR3 DNA is TGCAGCGTTGAAGATTCTACGCACACAGATACGCAGTATTTT. Translation: CSVEDSTHTDTQYF.

This CDR3 reads CASSIFGGLNTEAFF. CDR3 sequence (DNA): TGTGCCAGTAGTATTTTTGGGGGATTGAACACTGAAGCTTTCTTT. The chain carries TRBV19 and TRBJ1-1, with a tentative D call TRBD1 (5 bases). The CDR3 covers 15 residues. V was clipped by 3 bases and J by 0 bases, with 11 bases between them. Germline CDR1 is LNHDA and CDR2 is SQIVND (reference sequence).

This clonotype was observed at least ten times. The chain employs TRBV30 and TRBJ1-5; 9 bases are a match to TRBD1. Per germline, CDR1 GTSNPN and CDR2 SVGIG (reference sequence). The V gene end was trimmed by 5 bases and the J gene end by 4 bases; junction bases not matched to a gene: 6. This CDR3 spans 14 amino acids. The DNA for the CDR3 is TGTGCCTGGGGGTCCGGACAGGGGAATCAGCCCCAGCATTTT. Its protein is CAWGSGQGNQPQHF.

This clonotype appeared a few times. The J gene is TRBJ2-1, the V gene TRBV11-1; 11 nucleotides align to TRBD2. The germline CDR1 and CDR2 sequences are SGHAT and FQDESV (reference sequence). The CDR3 consists of 18 residues. Losses at the gene ends were 5 bases for V and 4 bases for J; bases not matched to a gene: 13. The CDR3 sequence is CASSPGTSGGKRYNEQFF. CDR3 DNA sequence: TGTGCCAGCAGCCCCGGGACTAGCGGCGGGAAGCGGTACAATGAGCAGTTCTTC.

This clonotype was observed a few times. V usage is TRBV10-3 and J usage is TRBJ1-2; no clear D gene. The CDR3 is 16 residues long. The germline V gene has CDR1 ENHRY and CDR2 SYGVKD. Trimming removed 3 bases at V and 1 base at J, with 15 bases between. CDR3 bases: TGTGCCATCAGTGATGGGGTCTCACGGCTTAACTATGGCTACACCTTC. It codes for CAISDGVSRLNYGYTF.

Many counts were recorded for this clonotype. This rearrangement joins TRBV20-1 to TRBJ2-3; TRBD2 aligns across 13 bases. Germline CDR1 reads DFQATT; CDR2 reads SNEGSKA (reference sequence). J lost 6 bases, V lost 1 base, and 1 base had no gene match. The CDR3 loop spans 14 amino acids. The DNA of the CDR3 is TGCAGTGCTAGAGGGACTAGCGGGAGCGATACGCAGTATTTT. Residues: CSARGTSGSDTQYF.

This clonotype was counted at least ten times. The V call is TRBV7-2, the J call TRBJ2-7; TRBD2 matches 10 bases. Germline CDR1 SGHTA, CDR2 FQGNSA. Trimming took 5 bases from V and 4 from J; bases not matched to a gene: 11. CDR3 length equals 16 residues. CDR3 sequence: CASSPSPSAGGYEQYF. CDR3 nucleotides: TGTGCCAGCAGCCCCTCCCCTTCAGCGGGAGGGTACGAGCAGTACTTC.

This clonotype came up many times. The CDR3 loop is CATTGSLEETQYF. The CDR3 DNA reads as TGTGCCACCACGGGCAGTTTGGAAGAGACCCAGTACTTC. The gene calls are TRBV15 and TRBJ2-5, with no clear D. Trimming removed 7 bases at V and 3 bases at J, with 12 bases between. There are 13 residues in the CDR3. Germline CDR1 reads LNHNV; CDR2 reads YYDKDF (reference sequence).

This clonotype came up a few times. This chain links TRBV20-1 with TRBJ1-6; tentatively, D is TRBD1 (6 bases). The V gene's germline CDR1 is DFQATT and CDR2 SNEGSKA (reference sequence). With 0 bases removed from V and 6 bases from J, the gap between germline ends came to 18 bases. The CDR3 is 17 amino acids. Here the CDR3 DNA reads TGCAGTGCTAGAGAGTTCAGGGGCAAGTCTCTTAATTCACCCCTCCACTTT. It codes for CSAREFRGKSLNSPLHF.

This clonotype was recorded many times. The chain is built from TRBV15 and TRBJ2-3, with D hard to call. Trimming pared 4 bases from V and 1 base from J, leaving 9 bases between. CDR3 size: 14 residues. Germline V gene data show CDR1 as LNHNV and CDR2 as YYDKDF (reference sequence). In nucleotides, the CDR3 is TGTGCCACCAGCAACATTCAGGGCACAGATACGCAGTATTTT. Translated, it gives CATSNIQGTDTQYF.

This clonotype has ten or more counts. The CDR3 region is CASSQYRSSYNEQFF. The CDR3 DNA sequence: TGCGCCAGCAGCCAATACAGGAGCTCCTACAATGAGCAGTTCTTC. V gene TRBV4-3 combines with J gene TRBJ2-1, with D perhaps matching TRBD1 (5 bases). This CDR3 spans 15 amino acids. V lost 2 bases and J lost 0, with 8 bases in between. Germline loops: CDR1 LGHNA, CDR2 YSLEER.

This clonotype was counted only a few times. V and J are TRBV11-2 and TRBJ2-1, with D perhaps matching TRBD2 (5 bases). The V and J ends lost 8 bases and 5 bases respectively, with 19 bases between them. Looked up from germline, CDR1 is SGHAT and CDR2 is FQNNGV. The CDR3 sequence is 15 residues long. The CDR3 DNA follows: TGTGCCAGCTCCTCTAGCCGCGGGCGGAACAATGAGCAGTTCTTC. Its translation: CASSSSRGRNNEQFF.

This clonotype was seen ten or more times. V gene TRBV7-9 combines with J gene TRBJ2-7; perhaps TRBD1 as D (5 bases). The CDR3 totals 15 residues. V was clipped by 2 bases and J by 3 bases, with 14 bases between them. Germline V gives CDR1 SEHNR, CDR2 FQNEAQ (reference sequence). CDR3 in DNA: TGTGCCAGCAGCTTAATGCAGGGCGAGAGCTACGAGCAGTACTTC. This encodes CASSLMQGESYEQYF.

Here the CDR3 DNA reads TGTGCCATCAGTGATAGCGGGAGGAGCACAGATACGCAGTATTTT. Encoded protein: CAISDSGRSTDTQYF. V and J are TRBV10-3 and TRBJ2-3; 10 bases fit TRBD2. With 3 bases clipped from V and 0 bases from J, the junction kept 0 bases outside the gene matches. Germline V lookup: CDR1 ENHRY, CDR2 SYGVKD. The CDR3 spans 15 residues.

V usage is TRBV14 and J usage is TRBJ2-6; unclear D gene. CDR3 size: 15 residues. Trimming cost V 6 bases and J 1 base, with 10 bases left between them. Germline CDR1 SGHDN, CDR2 FVKESK. The CDR3 DNA reads TGTGCCAGCAGTCCCTGGGGTTCTGGGGCCAACGTCCTGACTTTC. As protein: CASSPWGSGANVLTF.

This clonotype was picked up a small number of times. The chain recombines TRBV5-1 with TRBJ2-5; D is unclear. V gave up 4 bases and J gave up 5 bases, with 6 bases separating them. The CDR3 length is 11 residues. Germline V CDR1 and CDR2: SGHRS, YFSETQ. CDR3 loop: CASSGWETQYF. CDR3 sequence (DNA): TGCGCCAGCAGCGGGTGGGAGACCCAGTACTTC.

The table lists this clonotype with many counts. V gene TRBV20-1 combines with J gene TRBJ2-2, with D uncertain. This CDR3 has 13 amino acids. V was clipped by 3 bases and J by 6 bases, with 11 bases between them. Per the germline V gene, CDR1 is DFQATT and CDR2 is SNEGSKA (reference sequence). CDR3 DNA: TGCAGTGCTAGGGATTGGGCTGCCGGGGAGCTGTTTTTT. As protein: CSARDWAAGELFF.

At least ten counts were recorded for this clonotype. The genes are TRBV7-4 and TRBJ2-5; D not certain. The CDR3 runs to 17 residues. V shed 2 bases and J shed 0 bases, with 16 bases lying between them. CDR1 SGHVT and CDR2 SQSDAQ come from the germline V gene. The CDR3 protein is CASSLRKDGPYQETQYF. The CDR3 DNA follows: TGTGCCAGCAGCTTAAGGAAGGACGGACCGTACCAAGAGACCCAGTACTTC.

This clonotype was counted many times. This chain connects TRBV4-2 to TRBJ2-1; no clear D. The CDR3 is 12 residues long. V shed 2 bases and J shed 5 bases, with 4 bases lying between them. Germline values: CDR1 LGHNA, CDR2 YNFKEQ. CDR3 protein: CASSQLNNEQFF. The CDR3 DNA is TGTGCCAGCAGCCAACTCAACAATGAGCAGTTCTTC.